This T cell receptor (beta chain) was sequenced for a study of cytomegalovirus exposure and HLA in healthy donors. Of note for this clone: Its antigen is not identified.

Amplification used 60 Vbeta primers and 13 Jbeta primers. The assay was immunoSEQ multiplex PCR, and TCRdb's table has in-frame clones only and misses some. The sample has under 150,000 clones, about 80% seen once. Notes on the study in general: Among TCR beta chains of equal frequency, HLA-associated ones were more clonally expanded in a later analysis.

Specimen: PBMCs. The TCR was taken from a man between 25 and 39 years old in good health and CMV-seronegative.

In nucleotides, the CDR3 is TGTGCCAGTAGCGACTCCGCCGGGACAGGGATAAGCTCCTACAATGAGCAGTTCTTC. It is translated as CASSDSAGTGISSYNEQFF. The chain recombines TRBV19 with TRBJ2-1; 9 bases are a match to TRBD1. Trimming removed 6 bases from V and 0 bases from J; junction bases left unmatched: 15. This CDR3 is built from 19 residues. Per the germline V gene, CDR1 is LNHDA and CDR2 is SQIVND (reference sequence).